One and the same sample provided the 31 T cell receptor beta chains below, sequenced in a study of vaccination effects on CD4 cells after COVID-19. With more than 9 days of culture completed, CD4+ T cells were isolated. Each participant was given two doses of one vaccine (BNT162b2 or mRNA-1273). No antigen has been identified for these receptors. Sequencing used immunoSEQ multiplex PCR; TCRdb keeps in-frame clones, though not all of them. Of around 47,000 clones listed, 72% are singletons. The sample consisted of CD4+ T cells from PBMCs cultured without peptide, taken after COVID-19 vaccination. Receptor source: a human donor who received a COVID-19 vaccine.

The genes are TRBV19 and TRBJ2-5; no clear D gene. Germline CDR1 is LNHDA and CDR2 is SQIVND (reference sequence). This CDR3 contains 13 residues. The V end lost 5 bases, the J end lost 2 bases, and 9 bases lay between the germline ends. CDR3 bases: TGTGCCAGTAGTTTCGCTAGTCAAGAGACCCAGTACTTC. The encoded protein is CASSFASQETQYF.

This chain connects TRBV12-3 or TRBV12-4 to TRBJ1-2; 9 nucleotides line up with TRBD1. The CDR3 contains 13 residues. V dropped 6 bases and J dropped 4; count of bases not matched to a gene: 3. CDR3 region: CASSLGQGYGYTF. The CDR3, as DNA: TGTGCCAGCAGCCTGGGACAGGGCTATGGCTACACCTTC.

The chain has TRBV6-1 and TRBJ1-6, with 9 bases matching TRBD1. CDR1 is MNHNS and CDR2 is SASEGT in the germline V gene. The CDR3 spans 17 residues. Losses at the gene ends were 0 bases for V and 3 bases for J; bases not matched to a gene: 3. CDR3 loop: CASSEAPTGGYNSPLHF. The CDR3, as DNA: TGTGCCAGCAGTGAAGCTCCGACAGGGGGCTATAATTCACCCCTCCACTTT.

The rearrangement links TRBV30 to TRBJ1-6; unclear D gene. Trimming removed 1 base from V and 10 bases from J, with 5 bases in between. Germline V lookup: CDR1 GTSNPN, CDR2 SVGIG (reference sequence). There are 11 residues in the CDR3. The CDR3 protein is CAWSDGSPLHF. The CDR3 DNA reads TGTGCCTGGAGTGACGGATCACCCCTCCACTTT.

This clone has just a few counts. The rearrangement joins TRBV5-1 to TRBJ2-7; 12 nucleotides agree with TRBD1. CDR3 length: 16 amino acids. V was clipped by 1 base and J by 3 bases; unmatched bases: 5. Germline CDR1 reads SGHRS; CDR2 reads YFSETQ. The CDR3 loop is CASSLWGQGANYEQYF. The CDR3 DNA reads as TGCGCCAGCAGCTTGTGGGGACAGGGGGCTAACTACGAGCAGTACTTC.

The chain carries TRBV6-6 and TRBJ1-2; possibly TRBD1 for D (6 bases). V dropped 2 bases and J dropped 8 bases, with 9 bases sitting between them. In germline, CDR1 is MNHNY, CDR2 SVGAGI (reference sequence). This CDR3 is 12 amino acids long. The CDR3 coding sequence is TGTGCCAGCAGTTACGGCCAGGGGGGCTACACCTTC. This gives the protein CASSYGQGGYTF.

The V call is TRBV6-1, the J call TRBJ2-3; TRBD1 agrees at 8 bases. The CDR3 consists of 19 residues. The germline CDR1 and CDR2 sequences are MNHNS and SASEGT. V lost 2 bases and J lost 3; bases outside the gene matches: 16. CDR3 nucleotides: TGTGCCAGCAGTGAATCTTTTGGGTGGGGGACAGGAAATACAGATACGCAGTATTTT. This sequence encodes CASSESFGWGTGNTDTQYF.

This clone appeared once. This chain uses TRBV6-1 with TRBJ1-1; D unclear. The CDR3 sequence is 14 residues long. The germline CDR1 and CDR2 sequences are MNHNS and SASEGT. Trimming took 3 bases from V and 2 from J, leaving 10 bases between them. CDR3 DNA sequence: TGTGCCAGCAGTGATGGCGGAATAAACACTGAAGCTTTCTTT. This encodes CASSDGGINTEAFF.

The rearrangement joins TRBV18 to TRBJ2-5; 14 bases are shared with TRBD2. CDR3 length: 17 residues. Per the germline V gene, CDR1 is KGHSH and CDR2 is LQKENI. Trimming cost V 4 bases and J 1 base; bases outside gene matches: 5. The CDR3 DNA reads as TGTGCCAGCTCACTTGGGACTAGCGGGAGTGGCCAAGAGACCCAGTACTTC. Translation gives CASSLGTSGSGQETQYF.

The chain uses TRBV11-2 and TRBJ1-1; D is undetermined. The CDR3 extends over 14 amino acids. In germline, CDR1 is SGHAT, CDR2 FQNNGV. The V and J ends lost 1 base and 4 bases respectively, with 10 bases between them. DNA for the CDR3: TGTGCCAGCAGCTTAGGGGGTTCGGTCACTGAAGCTTTCTTT. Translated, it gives CASSLGGSVTEAFF. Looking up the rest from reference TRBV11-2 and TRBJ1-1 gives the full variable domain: EAGVAQSPRYKIIEKRQSVAFWCNPISGHATLYWYQQILGQGPKLLIQFQNNGVVDDSQLPKDRFSAERLKGVDSTLKIQPAKLEDSAVYLCASSLGGSVTEAFFGQGTRLTVV.

The CDR3 bases are TGCGCCAGCAGCTCGGGTACATTACCTGGGGCCAACGTCCTGACTTTC. It encodes CASSSGTLPGANVLTF. J is TRBJ2-6 and V is TRBV5-1; no firm D call. Trimming left V 3 bases short and J 2 bases short, with 12 bases between. Per germline, CDR1 SGHRS and CDR2 YFSETQ. The CDR3 is made up of 16 amino acids.

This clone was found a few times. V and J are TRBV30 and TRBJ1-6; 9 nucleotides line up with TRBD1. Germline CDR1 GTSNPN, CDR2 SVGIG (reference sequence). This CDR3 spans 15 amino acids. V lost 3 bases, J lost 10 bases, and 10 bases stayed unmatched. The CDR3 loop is CAWRGWTGVGSPLHF. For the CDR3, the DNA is TGTGCCTGGAGGGGATGGACAGGGGTAGGGTCACCCCTCCACTTT.

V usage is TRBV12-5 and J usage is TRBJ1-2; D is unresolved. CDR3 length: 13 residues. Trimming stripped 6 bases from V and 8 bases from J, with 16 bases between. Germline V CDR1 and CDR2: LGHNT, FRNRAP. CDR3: CASGLPEVFGYTF. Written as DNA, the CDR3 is TGTGCTAGTGGCCTCCCCGAGGTCTTCGGCTACACCTTC.

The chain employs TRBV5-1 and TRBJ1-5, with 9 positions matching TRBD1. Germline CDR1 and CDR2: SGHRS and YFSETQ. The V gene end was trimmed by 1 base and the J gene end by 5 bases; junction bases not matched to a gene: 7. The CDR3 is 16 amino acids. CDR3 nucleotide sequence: TGCGCCAGCAGCTTGATTCCGGGACAGGGAGATCAGCCCCAGCATTTT. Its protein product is CASSLIPGQGDQPQHF. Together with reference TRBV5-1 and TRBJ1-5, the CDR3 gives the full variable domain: KAGVTQTPRYLIKTRGQQVTLSCSPISGHRSVSWYQQTPGQGLQFLFEYFSETQRNKGNFPGRFSGRQFSNSRSEMNVSTLELGDSALYLCASSLIPGQGDQPQHFGDGTRLSIL.

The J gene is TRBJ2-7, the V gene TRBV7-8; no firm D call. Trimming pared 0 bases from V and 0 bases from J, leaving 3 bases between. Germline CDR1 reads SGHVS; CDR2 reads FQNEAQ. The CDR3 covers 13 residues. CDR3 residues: CASSLASSYEQYF. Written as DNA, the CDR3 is TGTGCCAGCAGCTTAGCTAGCTCCTACGAGCAGTACTTC.

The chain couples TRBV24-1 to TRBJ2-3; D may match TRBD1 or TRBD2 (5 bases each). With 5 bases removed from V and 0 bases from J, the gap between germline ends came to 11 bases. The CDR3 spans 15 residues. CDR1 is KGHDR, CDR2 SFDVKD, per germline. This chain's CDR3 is CATSGGTGSTDTQYF. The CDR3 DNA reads TGTGCCACCAGTGGTGGGACGGGAAGCACAGATACGCAGTATTTT.

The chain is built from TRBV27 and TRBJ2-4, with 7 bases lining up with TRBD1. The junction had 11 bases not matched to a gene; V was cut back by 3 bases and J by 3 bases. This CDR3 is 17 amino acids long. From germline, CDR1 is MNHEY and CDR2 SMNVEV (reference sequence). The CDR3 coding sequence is TGTGCCAGCAGTTTCTCCCCGACAGGGTCGGTCAAAAACATTCAGTACTTC. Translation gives CASSFSPTGSVKNIQYF.

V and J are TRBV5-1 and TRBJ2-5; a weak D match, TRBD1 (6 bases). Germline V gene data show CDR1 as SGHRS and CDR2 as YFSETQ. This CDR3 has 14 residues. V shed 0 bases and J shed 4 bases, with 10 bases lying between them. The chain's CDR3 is CASSLETGLETQYF. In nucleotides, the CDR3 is TGCGCCAGCAGCTTGGAGACAGGTCTAGAGACCCAGTACTTC.

CDR3 DNA sequence: TGCGCCAGCAGCCAAGCTTCGAGACTCGGGCAAGAGACCCAGTACTTC. Translating gives CASSQASRLGQETQYF. The V gene is TRBV4-1, the J gene TRBJ2-5; D remains unclear. V was pared by 1 base and J by 2 bases, with 14 bases between. The CDR3 is 16 amino acids. CDR1 and CDR2 (germline): MGHRA, YSYEKL.

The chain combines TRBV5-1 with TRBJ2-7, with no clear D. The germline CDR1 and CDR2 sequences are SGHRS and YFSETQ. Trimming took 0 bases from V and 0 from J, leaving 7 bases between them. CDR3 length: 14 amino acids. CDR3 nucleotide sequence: TGCGCCAGCAGCTTGGGCAGTTCCTCCTACGAGCAGTACTTC. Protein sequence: CASSLGSSSYEQYF.

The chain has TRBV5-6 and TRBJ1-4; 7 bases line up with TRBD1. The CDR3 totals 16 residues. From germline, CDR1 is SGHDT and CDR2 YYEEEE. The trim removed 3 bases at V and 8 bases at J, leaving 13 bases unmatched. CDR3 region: CASSSLRQGEREKLFF. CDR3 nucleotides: TGTGCCAGCAGCTCCCTTCGACAGGGAGAGAGGGAAAAACTGTTTTTT.

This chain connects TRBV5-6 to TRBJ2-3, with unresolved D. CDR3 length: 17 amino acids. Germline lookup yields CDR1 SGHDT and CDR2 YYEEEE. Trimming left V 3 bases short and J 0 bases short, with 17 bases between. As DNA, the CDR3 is TGTGCCAGCAGCTCGAAACCGATTTTTTCTAGCACAGATACGCAGTATTTT. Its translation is CASSSKPIFSSTDTQYF.

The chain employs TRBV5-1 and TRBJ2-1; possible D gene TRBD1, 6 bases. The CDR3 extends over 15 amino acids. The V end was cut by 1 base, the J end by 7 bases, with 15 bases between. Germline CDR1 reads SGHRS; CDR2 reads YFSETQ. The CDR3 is CASSLRQALGNEQFF. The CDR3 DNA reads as TGCGCCAGCAGCTTGCGACAGGCGCTGGGGAATGAGCAGTTCTTC.

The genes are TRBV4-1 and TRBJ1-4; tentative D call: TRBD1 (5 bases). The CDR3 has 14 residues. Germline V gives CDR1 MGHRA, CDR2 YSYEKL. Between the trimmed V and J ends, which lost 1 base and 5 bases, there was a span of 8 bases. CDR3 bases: TGCGCCAGCAGCCAAGTAGGACACAATGAAAAACTGTTTTTT. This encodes CASSQVGHNEKLFF.

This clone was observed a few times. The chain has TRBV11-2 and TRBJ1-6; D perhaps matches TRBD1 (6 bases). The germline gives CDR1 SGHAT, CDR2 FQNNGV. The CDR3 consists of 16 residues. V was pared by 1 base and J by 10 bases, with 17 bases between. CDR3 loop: CASSLVLGAVGSPLHF. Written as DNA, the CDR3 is TGTGCCAGCAGCTTAGTCCTGGGGGCGGTAGGCTCACCCCTCCACTTT.

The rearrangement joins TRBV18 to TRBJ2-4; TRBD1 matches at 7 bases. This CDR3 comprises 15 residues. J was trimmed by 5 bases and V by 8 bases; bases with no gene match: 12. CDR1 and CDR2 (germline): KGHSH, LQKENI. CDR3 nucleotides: TGTGCCAGCGCCAAGAATCCGGGACAGCAAAACATTCAGTACTTC. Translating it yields CASAKNPGQQNIQYF.

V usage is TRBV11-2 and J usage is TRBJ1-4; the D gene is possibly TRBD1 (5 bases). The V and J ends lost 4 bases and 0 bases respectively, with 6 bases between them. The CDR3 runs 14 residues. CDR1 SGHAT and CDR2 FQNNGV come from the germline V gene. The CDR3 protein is CASSWGSTNEKLFF. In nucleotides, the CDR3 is TGTGCCAGCAGCTGGGGGTCAACTAATGAAAAACTGTTTTTT. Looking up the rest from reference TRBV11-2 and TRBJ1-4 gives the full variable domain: EAGVAQSPRYKIIEKRQSVAFWCNPISGHATLYWYQQILGQGPKLLIQFQNNGVVDDSQLPKDRFSAERLKGVDSTLKIQPAKLEDSAVYLCASSWGSTNEKLFFGSGTQLSVL.

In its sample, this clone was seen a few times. CDR3 nucleotides: TGCACCAGCAGCCAAGAGTCCAGGGGGCACCCCTATGGCTACACCTTC. Translated, it gives CTSSQESRGHPYGYTF. The genes are TRBV1 and TRBJ1-2; the table's D call, TRBD1, was not checked against the DNA. TRBV1 is tagged as a pseudogene. The CDR3 runs 16 residues.

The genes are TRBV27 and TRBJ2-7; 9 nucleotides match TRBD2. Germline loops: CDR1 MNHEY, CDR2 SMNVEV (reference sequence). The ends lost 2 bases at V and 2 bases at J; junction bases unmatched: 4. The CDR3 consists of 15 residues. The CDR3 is CASSLTSGSTYEQYF. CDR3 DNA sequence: TGTGCCAGCAGTTTAACTAGCGGGTCTACCTACGAGCAGTACTTC.

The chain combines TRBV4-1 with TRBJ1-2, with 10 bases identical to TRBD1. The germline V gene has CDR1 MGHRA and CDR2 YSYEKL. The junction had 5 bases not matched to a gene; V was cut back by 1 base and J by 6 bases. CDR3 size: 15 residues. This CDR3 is CASSQARQGANGYTF. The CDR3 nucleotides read TGCGCCAGCAGCCAAGCCCGACAGGGGGCCAATGGCTACACCTTC.

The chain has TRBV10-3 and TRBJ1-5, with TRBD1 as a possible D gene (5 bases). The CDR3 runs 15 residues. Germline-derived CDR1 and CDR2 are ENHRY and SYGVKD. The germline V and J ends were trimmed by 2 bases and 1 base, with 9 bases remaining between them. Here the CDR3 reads CAISEDSQSNQPQHF. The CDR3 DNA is TGTGCCATCAGTGAGGACAGTCAAAGCAATCAGCCCCAGCATTTT.